These 19 T cell receptor beta chains were all obtained from the same sample, sequenced in a study of blood T cell repertoires in COVID-19 (dated by TCRdb to 2020 to 2022). The library was built by means of the immunoSEQ multiplex PCR assay. Sourced from immuneACCESS, this table was stored by TCRdb with only in-frame sequences that have V and J called. A share of the clones is absent; for the studies checked, an unresolved V gene accounts for under half, and the remainder has no known explanation. In all, the sample holds 230,000 or so clones, and roughly 80% of those were seen once. Around 4% of the sample goes to the ten largest clones. What was sequenced was peripheral blood. The receptor set was obtained from a man aged 45 to 65 with active or convalescent COVID-19.

The chain carries TRBV19 and TRBJ1-5, with 8 bases aligning to TRBD1. Germline assignment: CDR1 LNHDA and CDR2 SQIVND (reference sequence). Trimming cost V 1 base and J 8 bases; bases outside gene matches: 10. The CDR3 runs 16 residues. CDR3 residues: CASSIVTGVVYEPQHF. Here the CDR3 DNA reads TGTGCCAGTAGTATAGTGACAGGGGTTGTCTACGAGCCCCAGCATTTT.

The chain recombines TRBV2 with TRBJ2-7, with a possible D match to TRBD1 (5 bases). The length of the CDR3 is 12 residues. Per germline, CDR1 SNHLY and CDR2 FYNNEI. V shed 10 bases and J shed 6 bases, with 16 bases lying between them. CDR3 DNA sequence: TGTGCCATACAGGCGGCCCTTCGCGAGCAGTACTTC. Translation gives CAIQAALREQYF.

The chain combines TRBV15 with TRBJ1-1; 8 positions match TRBD1. Germline V gene lookup returns CDR1 LNHNV and CDR2 YYDKDF (reference sequence). The junction had 1 base not matched to a gene; V was cut back by 5 bases and J by 5 bases. The CDR3 loop spans 12 amino acids. CDR3 in amino acids: CATSRTGTEAFF. The DNA of the CDR3 is TGTGCCACCAGCCGGACAGGGACTGAAGCTTTCTTT.

The chain employs TRBV30 and TRBJ1-2; TRBD1 matches at 9 bases. Trimming at V came to 5 bases and at J to 4 bases, leaving 5 bases not matched to a gene. CDR3 size: 13 residues. The germline V gene has CDR1 GTSNPN and CDR2 SVGIG (reference sequence). The CDR3 DNA follows: TGTGCCTGGGGGACAGGGATAATCTATGGCTACACCTTC. Translated, it gives CAWGTGIIYGYTF.

This chain joins TRBV7-2 and TRBJ2-3; 9 bases fit TRBD1. The CDR3 spans 15 residues. V lost 3 bases to trimming and J lost 6 bases; unmatched junction nucleotides: 7. Germline V gene data show CDR1 as SGHTA and CDR2 as FQGNSA. The DNA of the CDR3 is TGTGCCAGCAGCTTTTCGGGACAGGGTGCGGATACGCAGTATTTT. Its protein product is CASSFSGQGADTQYF.

The chain couples TRBV6-5 to TRBJ1-5; 12 bases fit TRBD1. From germline, CDR1 is MNHEY and CDR2 SVGAGI. The CDR3 has 16 residues. Germline trimming cut 3 bases from V and 6 bases from J; bases unmatched to any gene: 6. The CDR3 DNA reads as TGTGCCAGCAGTTATCAGTGGGACAGGGGGCTTCAGCCCCAGCATTTT. Its protein product is CASSYQWDRGLQPQHF.

This clone was observed a handful of times. The chain recombines TRBV24-1 with TRBJ1-5; TRBD1 might be the D (6 bases). V was trimmed by 1 base and J by 6 bases, leaving 12 bases between them. The CDR3 sequence is 15 residues long. Germline V gene sequence: CDR1 KGHDR, CDR2 SFDVKD. The DNA for the CDR3 is TGTGCCACCAGTGATTTTTACAGGGAGAGTCAGCCCCAGCATTTT. Amino acid sequence: CATSDFYRESQPQHF.

V gene TRBV7-9 combines with J gene TRBJ1-1, with a weak D call TRBD1 (5 bases). The V gene's germline CDR1 is SEHNR and CDR2 FQNEAQ (reference sequence). This CDR3 is 14 amino acids long. The germline V and J ends were trimmed by 2 bases and 3 bases, with 10 bases remaining between them. CDR3 sequence: CASSLSGRHTEAFF. The CDR3 nucleotides are TGTGCCAGCAGCTTATCAGGGAGGCACACTGAAGCTTTCTTT.

A few counts support this clone. The chain carries TRBV4-2 and TRBJ1-1; D not certain. Germline loops: CDR1 LGHNA, CDR2 YNFKEQ. The ends were cut back, 0 bases at V and 1 base at J, with 9 bases in the middle. The CDR3 runs 15 residues. CDR3 sequence reads: CASSQDILGNTEAFF. The CDR3 DNA follows: TGTGCCAGCAGCCAAGATATTCTCGGGAACACTGAAGCTTTCTTT.

V is TRBV2 and J is TRBJ1-1; 12 positions agree with TRBD1. The CDR3 covers 16 residues. Trimming at V came to 5 bases and at J to 5 bases, leaving 9 bases not matched to a gene. CDR1 SNHLY and CDR2 FYNNEI come from the germline V gene. DNA of the CDR3: TGTGCCAGCAGTCCGGGACAGGGGGCCATTGGAACTGAAGCTTTCTTT. Protein product: CASSPGQGAIGTEAFF.

This chain uses TRBV5-1 with TRBJ2-5; 8 bases align to TRBD2. Germline trimming cut 4 bases from V and 2 bases from J; bases unmatched to any gene: 10. The germline V gene encodes CDR1 SGHRS and CDR2 YFSETQ. There are 16 residues in the CDR3. The CDR3 spells CASSPGVAGSQETQYF. DNA of the CDR3: TGCGCCAGCAGCCCGGGGGTAGCGGGGTCTCAAGAGACCCAGTACTTC.

V and J are TRBV28 and TRBJ1-1, with TRBD1 identical over 10 bases. After removal of 9 bases from V and 5 bases from J, the junction contained 9 bases not matched to a gene. Germline CDR1 MDHEN, CDR2 SYDVKM. This CDR3 spans 14 amino acids. In DNA form, the CDR3 reads TGTGCCAGTCCCCCCTCGGGACAGGGGACTGAAGCTTTCTTT. Translation gives CASPPSGQGTEAFF. Variable domain in full (rest from reference TRBV28 and TRBJ1-1): DVKVTQSSRYLVKRTGEKVFLECVQDMDHENMFWYRQDPGLGLRLIYFSYDVKMKEKGDIPEGYSVSREKKERFSLILESASTNQTSMYLCASPPSGQGTEAFFGQGTRLTVV.

The genes are TRBV5-1 and TRBJ2-1; D is possibly TRBD2 (5 bases). Germline loops: CDR1 SGHRS, CDR2 YFSETQ. Trimming cost V 2 bases and J 9 bases, with 18 bases left between them. CDR3 length: 15 residues. The CDR3 here is CASSLSDTNGGEQFF. The CDR3, as DNA: TGCGCCAGCAGCTTAAGTGACACCAATGGAGGTGAGCAGTTCTTC.

The chain combines TRBV5-1 with TRBJ1-1; perhaps TRBD1 as D (6 bases). CDR1 and CDR2 from the germline V gene are SGHRS and YFSETQ. This CDR3 has 15 amino acids. V was clipped by 3 bases and J by 3 bases, with 15 bases between them. DNA of the CDR3: TGCGCCAGCAGCTCACTACAGGGAGGGGACACTGAAGCTTTCTTT. Its translation is CASSSLQGGDTEAFF.

This chain links TRBV6-2 or TRBV6-3 with TRBJ1-5; TRBD1 is a possible D gene (6 bases). The germline V gene encodes CDR1 MNHEY and CDR2 SVGEGT. Between the trimmed V and J ends, which lost 5 bases and 10 bases, there was a span of 9 bases. The CDR3 has 11 residues. CDR3 in DNA: TGTGCCAGCAGTCAGGGGTTCCCCCAGCATTTT. This translates into CASSQGFPQHF.

The CDR3 nucleotides read TGCGCCAGCAGCTTGGAGGCTGTGGGGGGATCCTACAATGAGCAGTTCTTC. It specifies CASSLEAVGGSYNEQFF. The chain combines TRBV5-1 with TRBJ2-1, with D perhaps matching TRBD2 (6 bases). The CDR3 runs 17 residues. The germline V gene encodes CDR1 SGHRS and CDR2 YFSETQ. V was pared by 0 bases and J by 1 base, with 14 bases between.

V is TRBV9 and J is TRBJ1-3, with 9 bases matching TRBD1. CDR3 length: 18 residues. V lost 4 bases, J lost 2 bases, and 13 bases stayed unmatched. Germline V lookup: CDR1 SGDLS, CDR2 YYNGEE. Here the CDR3 reads CASSPRDRVTFAGNTIYF. The CDR3 DNA follows: TGTGCCAGCAGCCCCCGGGACAGGGTGACCTTTGCTGGAAACACCATATATTTT. Complete variable domain (other parts from reference TRBV9 and TRBJ1-3): DSGVTQTPKHLITATGQRVTLRCSPRSGDLSVYWYQQSLDQGLQFLIQYYNGEERAKGNILERFSAQQFPDLHSELNLSSLELGDSALYFCASSPRDRVTFAGNTIYFGEGSWLTVV.

The chain joins TRBV5-1 to TRBJ2-1; 9 bases align to TRBD1. V lost 0 bases, J lost 8 bases, and 6 bases stayed unmatched. This CDR3 is 15 amino acids long. Germline V CDR1 and CDR2: SGHRS, YFSETQ. Written as DNA, the CDR3 is TGCGCCAGCAGCTTGGCCGGGACAGGGATCTATGAGCAGTTCTTC. Its protein product is CASSLAGTGIYEQFF.

The rearrangement joins TRBV9 to TRBJ1-1, with 7 bases fitting TRBD1. The CDR3 contains 14 residues. The germline CDR1 and CDR2 sequences are SGDLS and YYNGEE. After removal of 0 bases from V and 6 bases from J, the junction contained 5 bases not matched to a gene. The CDR3 loop reads CASSVAGTDPEAFF. The DNA for the CDR3 is TGTGCCAGCAGCGTAGCGGGGACAGATCCTGAAGCTTTCTTT.